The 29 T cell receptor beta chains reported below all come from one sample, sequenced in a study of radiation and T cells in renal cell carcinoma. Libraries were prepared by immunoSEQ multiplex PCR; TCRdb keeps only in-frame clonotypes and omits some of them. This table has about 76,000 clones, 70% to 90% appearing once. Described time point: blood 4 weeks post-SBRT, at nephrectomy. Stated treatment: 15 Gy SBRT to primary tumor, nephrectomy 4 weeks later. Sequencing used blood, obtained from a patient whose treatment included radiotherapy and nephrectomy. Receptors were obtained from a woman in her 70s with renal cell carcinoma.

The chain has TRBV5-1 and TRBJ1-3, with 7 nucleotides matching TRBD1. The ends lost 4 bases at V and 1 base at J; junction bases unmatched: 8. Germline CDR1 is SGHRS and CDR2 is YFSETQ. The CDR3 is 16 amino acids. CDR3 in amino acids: CASSQLLQGSGNTIYF. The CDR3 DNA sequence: TGCGCCAGCAGCCAGTTACTACAGGGGTCTGGAAACACCATATATTTT.

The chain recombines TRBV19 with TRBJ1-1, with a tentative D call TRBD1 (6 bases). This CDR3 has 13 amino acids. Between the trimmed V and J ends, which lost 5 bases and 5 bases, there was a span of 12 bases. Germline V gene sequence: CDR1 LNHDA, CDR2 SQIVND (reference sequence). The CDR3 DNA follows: TGTGCCAGTAGTCCTACAGGGCGGACTGAAGCTTTCTTT. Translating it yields CASSPTGRTEAFF.

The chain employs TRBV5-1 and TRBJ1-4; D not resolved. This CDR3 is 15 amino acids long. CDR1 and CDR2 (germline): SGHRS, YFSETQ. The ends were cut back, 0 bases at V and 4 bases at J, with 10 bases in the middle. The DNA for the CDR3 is TGCGCCAGCAGCTTGGCCGGGGTTTTTAATGAAAAACTGTTTTTT. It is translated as CASSLAGVFNEKLFF.

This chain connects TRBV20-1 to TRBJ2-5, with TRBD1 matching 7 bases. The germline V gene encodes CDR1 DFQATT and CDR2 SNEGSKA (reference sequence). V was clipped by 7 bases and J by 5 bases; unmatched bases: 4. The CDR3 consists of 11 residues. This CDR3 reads CSEGARETQYF. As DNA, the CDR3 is TGCAGTGAGGGGGCGCGGGAGACCCAGTACTTC.

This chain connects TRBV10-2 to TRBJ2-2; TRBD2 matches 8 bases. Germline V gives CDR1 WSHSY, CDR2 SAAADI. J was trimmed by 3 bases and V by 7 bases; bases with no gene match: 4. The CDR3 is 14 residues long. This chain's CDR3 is CASKLAEYTGELFF. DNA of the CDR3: TGCGCCAGCAAACTAGCGGAATACACCGGGGAGCTGTTTTTT.

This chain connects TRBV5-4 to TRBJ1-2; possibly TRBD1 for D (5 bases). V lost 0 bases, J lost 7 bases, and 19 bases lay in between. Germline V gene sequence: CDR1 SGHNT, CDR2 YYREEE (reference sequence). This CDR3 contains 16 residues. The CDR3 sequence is CASSLGAGWGVGGYTF. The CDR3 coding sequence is TGTGCCAGCAGCTTGGGAGCGGGCTGGGGGGTAGGTGGCTACACCTTC.

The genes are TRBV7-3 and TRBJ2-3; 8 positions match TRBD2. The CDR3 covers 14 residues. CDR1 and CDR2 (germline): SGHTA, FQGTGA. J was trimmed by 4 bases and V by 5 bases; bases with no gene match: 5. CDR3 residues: CASSNGLAPDTQYF. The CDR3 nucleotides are TGTGCCAGCAGCAACGGACTAGCTCCAGATACGCAGTATTTT.

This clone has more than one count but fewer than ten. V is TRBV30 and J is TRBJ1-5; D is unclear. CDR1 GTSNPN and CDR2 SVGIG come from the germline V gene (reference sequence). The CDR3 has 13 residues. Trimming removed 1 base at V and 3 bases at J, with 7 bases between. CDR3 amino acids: CAWSDTHNQPQHF. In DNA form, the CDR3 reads TGTGCCTGGAGTGACACCCACAATCAGCCCCAGCATTTT.

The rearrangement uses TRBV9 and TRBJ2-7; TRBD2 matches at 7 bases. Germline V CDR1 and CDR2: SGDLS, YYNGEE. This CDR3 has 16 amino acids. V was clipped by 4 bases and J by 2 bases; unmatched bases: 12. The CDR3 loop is CASSSYPGLPTYEQYF. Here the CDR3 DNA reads TGTGCCAGCAGCTCGTACCCGGGACTACCTACCTACGAGCAGTACTTC.

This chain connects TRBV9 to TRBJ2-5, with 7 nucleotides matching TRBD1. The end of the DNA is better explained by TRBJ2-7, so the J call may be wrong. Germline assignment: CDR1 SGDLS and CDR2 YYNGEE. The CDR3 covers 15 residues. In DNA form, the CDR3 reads TGTGCCAGCAGCGTAGATAACAGGGGATATTACGAGCAGTACTTC. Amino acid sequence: CASSVDNRGYYEQYF.

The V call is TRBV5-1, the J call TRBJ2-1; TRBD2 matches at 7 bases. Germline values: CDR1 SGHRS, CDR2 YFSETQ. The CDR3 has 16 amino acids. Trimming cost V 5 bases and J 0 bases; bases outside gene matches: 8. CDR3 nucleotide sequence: TGCGCCAGCAGTTGGGGGGGTTCAAACTCCTACAATGAGCAGTTCTTC. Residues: CASSWGGSNSYNEQFF.

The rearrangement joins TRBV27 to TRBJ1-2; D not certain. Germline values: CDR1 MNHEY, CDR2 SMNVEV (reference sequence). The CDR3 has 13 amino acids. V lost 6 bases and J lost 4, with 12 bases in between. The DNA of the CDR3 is TGTGCCAGCAGGAGCCCTTCGGGCTATGGCTACACCTTC. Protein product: CASRSPSGYGYTF.

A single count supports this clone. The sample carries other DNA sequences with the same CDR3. The DNA for the CDR3 is TGTGCCACCACACAGTCTAACTCTGGAAACACCATATATTTT. Amino acids: CATTQSNSGNTIYF. This sequence joins TRBV19 and TRBJ1-3; D uncertain. Germline loops: CDR1 LNHDA, CDR2 SQIVND (reference sequence). This CDR3 comprises 14 residues. V was trimmed by 10 bases and J by 0 bases, leaving 13 bases between them.

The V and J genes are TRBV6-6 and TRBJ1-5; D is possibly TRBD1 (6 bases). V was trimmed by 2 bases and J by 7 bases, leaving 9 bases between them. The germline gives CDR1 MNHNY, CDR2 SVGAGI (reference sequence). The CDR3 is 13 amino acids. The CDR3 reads CASSYPGGQPQHF. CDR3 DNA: TGTGCCAGCAGTTACCCCGGGGGCCAGCCCCAGCATTTT.

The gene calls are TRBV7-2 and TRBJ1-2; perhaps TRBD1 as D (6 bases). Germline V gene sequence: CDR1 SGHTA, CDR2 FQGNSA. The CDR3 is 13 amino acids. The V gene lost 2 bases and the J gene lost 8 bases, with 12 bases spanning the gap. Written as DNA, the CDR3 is TGTGCCAGCAGCTTACCCGGACAGACGGGCTACACCTTC. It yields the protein CASSLPGQTGYTF.

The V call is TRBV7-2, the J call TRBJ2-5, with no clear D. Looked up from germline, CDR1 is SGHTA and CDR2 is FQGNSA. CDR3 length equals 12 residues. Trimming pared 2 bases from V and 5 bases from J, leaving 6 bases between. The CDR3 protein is CASSLFGETQYF. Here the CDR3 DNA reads TGTGCCAGCAGCTTATTTGGGGAGACCCAGTACTTC.

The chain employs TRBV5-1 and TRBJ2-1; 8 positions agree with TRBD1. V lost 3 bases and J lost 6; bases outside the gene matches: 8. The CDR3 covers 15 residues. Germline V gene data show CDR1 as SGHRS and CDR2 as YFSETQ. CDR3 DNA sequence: TGCGCCAGCAGCTCGTCAGGGGGCCTAGGCAATGAGCAGTTCTTC. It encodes CASSSSGGLGNEQFF.

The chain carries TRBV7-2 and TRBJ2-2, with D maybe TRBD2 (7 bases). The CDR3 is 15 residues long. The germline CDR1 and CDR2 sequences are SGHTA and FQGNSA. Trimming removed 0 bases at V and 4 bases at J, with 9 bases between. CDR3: CASSLAAGATGELFF. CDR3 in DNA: TGTGCCAGCAGCTTAGCGGCGGGGGCCACCGGGGAGCTGTTTTTT.

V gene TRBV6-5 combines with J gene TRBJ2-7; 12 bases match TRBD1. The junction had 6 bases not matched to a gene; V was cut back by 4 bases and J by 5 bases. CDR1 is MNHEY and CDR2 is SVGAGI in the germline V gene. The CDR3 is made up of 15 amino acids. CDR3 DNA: TGTGCCAGCAGTTCTACCGGGGACAGGGGGCACGAGCAGTACTTC. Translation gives CASSSTGDRGHEQYF.

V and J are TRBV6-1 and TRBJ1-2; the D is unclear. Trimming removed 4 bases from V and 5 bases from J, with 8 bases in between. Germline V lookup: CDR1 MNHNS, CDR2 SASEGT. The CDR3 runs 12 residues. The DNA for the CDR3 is TGTGCCAGCAGTGGAACCCGGTATGGCTACACCTTC. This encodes CASSGTRYGYTF.

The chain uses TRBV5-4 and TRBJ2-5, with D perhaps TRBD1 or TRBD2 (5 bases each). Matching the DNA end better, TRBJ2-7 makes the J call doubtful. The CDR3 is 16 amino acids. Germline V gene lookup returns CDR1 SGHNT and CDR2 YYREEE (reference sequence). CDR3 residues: CASSLAGASDNYEQYF. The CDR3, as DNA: TGTGCCAGCAGCTTGGCCGGGGCCTCAGACAACTACGAGCAGTACTTC.

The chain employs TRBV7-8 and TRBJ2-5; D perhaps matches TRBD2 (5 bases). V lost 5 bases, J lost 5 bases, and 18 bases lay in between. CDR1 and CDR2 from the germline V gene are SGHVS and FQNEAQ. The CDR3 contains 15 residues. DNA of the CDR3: TGTGCCAGCAGCCGTACCCAGCGGCCCCCGGAGACCCAGTACTTC. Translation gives CASSRTQRPPETQYF.

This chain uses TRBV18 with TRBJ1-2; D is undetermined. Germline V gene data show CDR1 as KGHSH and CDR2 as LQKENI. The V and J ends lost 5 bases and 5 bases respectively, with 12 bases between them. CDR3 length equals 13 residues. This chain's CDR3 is CASSTQQIYGYTF. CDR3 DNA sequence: TGTGCCAGCTCAACACAGCAAATTTATGGCTACACCTTC.

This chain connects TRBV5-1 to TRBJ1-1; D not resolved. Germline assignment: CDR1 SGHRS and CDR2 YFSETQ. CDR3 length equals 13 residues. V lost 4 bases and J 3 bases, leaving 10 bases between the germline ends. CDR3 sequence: CASSPYPDTEAFF. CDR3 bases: TGCGCCAGCAGCCCCTACCCTGACACTGAAGCTTTCTTT.

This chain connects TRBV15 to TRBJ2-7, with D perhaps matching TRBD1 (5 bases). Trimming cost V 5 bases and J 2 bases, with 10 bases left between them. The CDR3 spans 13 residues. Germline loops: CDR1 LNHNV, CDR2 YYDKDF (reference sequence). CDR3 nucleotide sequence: TGTGCCACCAGCGTTACAGGTCCCTACGAGCAGTACTTC. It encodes CATSVTGPYEQYF. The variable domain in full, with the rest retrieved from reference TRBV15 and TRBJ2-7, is DAMVIQNPRYQVTQFGKPVTLSCSQTLNHNVMYWYQQKSSQAPKLLFHYYDKDFNNEADTPDNFQSRRPNTSFCFLDIRSPGLGDTAMYLCATSVTGPYEQYFGPGTRLTVT.

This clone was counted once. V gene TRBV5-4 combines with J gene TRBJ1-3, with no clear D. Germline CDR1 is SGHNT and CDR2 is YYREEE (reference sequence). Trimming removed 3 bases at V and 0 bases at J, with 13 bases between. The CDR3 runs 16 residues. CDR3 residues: CASSSRRESSGNTIYF. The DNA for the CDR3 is TGTGCCAGCAGCTCCCGAAGGGAGTCCTCTGGAAACACCATATATTTT. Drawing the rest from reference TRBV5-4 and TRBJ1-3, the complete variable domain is ETGVTQSPTHLIKTRGQQVTLRCSSQSGHNTVSWYQQALGQGPQFIFQYYREEENGRGNFPPRFSGLQFPNYSSELNVNALELDDSALYLCASSSRRESSGNTIYFGEGSWLTVV.

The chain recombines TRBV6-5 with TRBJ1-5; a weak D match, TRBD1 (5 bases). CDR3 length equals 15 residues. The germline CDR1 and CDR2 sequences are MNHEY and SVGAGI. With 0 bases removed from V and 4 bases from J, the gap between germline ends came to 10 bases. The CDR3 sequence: CASSYSISGNQPQHF. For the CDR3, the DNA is TGTGCCAGCAGTTACTCGATTTCAGGGAATCAGCCCCAGCATTTT.

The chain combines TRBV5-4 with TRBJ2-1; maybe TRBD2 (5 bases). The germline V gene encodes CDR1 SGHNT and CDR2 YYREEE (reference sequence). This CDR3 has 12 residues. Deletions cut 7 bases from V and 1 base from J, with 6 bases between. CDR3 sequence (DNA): TGTGCCAGCGGAGGTTCCTACAATGAGCAGTTCTTC. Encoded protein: CASGGSYNEQFF.

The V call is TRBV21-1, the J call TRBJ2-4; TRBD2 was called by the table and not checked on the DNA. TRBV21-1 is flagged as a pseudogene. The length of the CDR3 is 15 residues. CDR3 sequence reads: CASSKGPLRGAIQYF. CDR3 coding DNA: TGTGCCAGCAGCAAAGGTCCCCTCCGGGGAGCCATTCAGTACTTC.